Listed here are 27 T cell receptor beta chains from one sample, sequenced in a study of early T cells in non-severe SARS-CoV-2 infection. From the 5' RACE reads, TCRdb called clonotypes with MiXCR, one entry per CDR3 protein. Among under 35,000 distinct CDR3 sequences listed, approximately 4.6% were seen once. The sequenced material came from whole blood. Receptors originate from an adult who was a healthcare worker with PCR-confirmed SARS-CoV-2 infection or an uninfected control (not recorded which).

The table lists this clonotype with a few counts. CDR3 protein: CASVRGGQETQYF. The CDR3 DNA reads TGTGCCAGCGTCAGGGGAGGGCAAGAGACCCAGTACTTC. The chain carries TRBV28 and TRBJ2-5; D might be TRBD2 (7 bases). CDR3 size: 13 residues. Germline lookup yields CDR1 MDHEN and CDR2 SYDVKM. Trimming removed 8 bases at V and 2 bases at J, with 12 bases between.

About this clonotype: A much larger clone differs from this one at a single base, so this may be a read error. The chain is built from TRBV10-3 and TRBJ2-7, with 11 bases lining up with TRBD2. The CDR3 contains 15 residues. Germline V gives CDR1 ENHRY, CDR2 SYGVKD. V was pared by 3 bases and J by 8 bases, with 9 bases of the junction left unmatched. The CDR3 sequence: CAISEGGSGRGKQYF. The CDR3 DNA sequence: TGTGCCATCAGTGAAGGCGGTAGCGGGAGGGGCAAGCAGTACTTC.

This rearrangement joins TRBV18 to TRBJ2-7; 9 positions agree with TRBD1. J gave up 10 bases and V 6 bases, and 10 bases lay outside the gene matches. The CDR3 sequence is 13 residues long. Germline V lookup: CDR1 KGHSH, CDR2 LQKENI. The CDR3 region has the DNA TGTGCCAGCTCCGTACAGGGGGCGCATTCCCAGTACTTC. Protein product: CASSVQGAHSQYF.

This clonotype was seen at least ten times. The chain is built from TRBV30 and TRBJ2-2; D call uncertain. V dropped 2 bases and J dropped 6 bases, with 7 bases sitting between them. In germline, CDR1 is GTSNPN, CDR2 SVGIG (reference sequence). CDR3 length: 12 residues. Here the CDR3 DNA reads TGTGCCTGGAGTCTGGTTGCCGGGGAGCTGTTTTTT. It translates to CAWSLVAGELFF.

This clonotype showed up many times. J is TRBJ2-7 and V is TRBV14; the D gene could be TRBD1 or TRBD2 (5 bases each). V dropped 0 bases and J dropped 3 bases, with 12 bases sitting between them. CDR1 SGHDN and CDR2 FVKESK come from the germline V gene. The CDR3 contains 15 residues. Here the CDR3 DNA reads TGTGCCAGCAGCCAAGAGTGGGGGTGGCGCTACGAGCAGTACTTC. Its translation is CASSQEWGWRYEQYF.

This clonotype was observed many times. The chain links TRBV19 to TRBJ2-1; D unclear. Germline CDR1 is LNHDA and CDR2 is SQIVND (reference sequence). The CDR3 has 11 amino acids. Trimming shortened V by 10 bases and J by 3 bases, and 7 bases separated the two germline ends. CDR3 in DNA: TGTGCCACCACCCTCTACAATGAGCAGTTCTTC. Its translation: CATTLYNEQFF.

This clonotype turned up a few times. The chain joins TRBV5-1 to TRBJ2-5; D unclear. CDR3 length: 15 residues. Trimming left V 1 base short and J 2 bases short, with 12 bases between. In germline, CDR1 is SGHRS, CDR2 YFSETQ. The CDR3 DNA follows: TGCGCCAGCAGCTTGCAGAATCAGCCGCAAGAGACCCAGTACTTC. The encoded protein is CASSLQNQPQETQYF.

In its sample, this clonotype was seen many times. The V call is TRBV6-1, the J call TRBJ2-3, with D perhaps matching TRBD2 (5 bases). The V end lost 7 bases, the J end lost 3 bases, and 14 bases lay between the germline ends. This CDR3 region has 14 residues. Germline assignment: CDR1 MNHNS and CDR2 SASEGT. The CDR3 region has the DNA TGTGCCAGCACCCCAAGAGGAGGTACAGATACGCAGTATTTT. Translating gives CASTPRGGTDTQYF.

This clonotype was seen many times. The chain combines TRBV14 with TRBJ2-7, with TRBD2 matching over 8 bases. The CDR3 has 14 residues. J gave up 1 base and V 4 bases, and 3 bases lay outside the gene matches. CDR1 and CDR2 from the germline V gene are SGHDN and FVKESK. The chain's CDR3 is CASSRSGGSYEQYF. The DNA for the CDR3 is TGTGCCAGCAGCCGAAGCGGGGGATCCTACGAGCAGTACTTC. Drawing the rest from reference TRBV14 and TRBJ2-7, the complete variable domain is EAGVTQFPSHSVIEKGQTVTLRCDPISGHDNLYWYRRVMGKEIKFLLHFVKESKQDESGMPNNRFLAERTGGTYSTLKVQPAELEDSGVYFCASSRSGGSYEQYFGPGTRLTVT.

This clonotype was seen at least ten times. This chain links TRBV4-1 with TRBJ2-7, with 7 bases fitting TRBD1. V lost 4 bases to trimming and J lost 3 bases; unmatched junction nucleotides: 12. The CDR3 spans 16 residues. Germline values: CDR1 MGHRA, CDR2 YSYEKL. The chain's CDR3 is CASSRGAGTEFYEQYF. In DNA, the CDR3 is TGCGCCAGCAGCCGGGGAGCCGGGACAGAATTCTACGAGCAGTACTTC.

This clonotype occurred many times. This chain links TRBV4-2 with TRBJ2-7, with 7 bases that match TRBD2. The CDR3 runs 16 residues. After removal of 0 bases from V and 0 bases from J, the junction contained 5 bases not matched to a gene. CDR1 and CDR2 from the germline V gene are LGHNA and YNFKEQ. CDR3 coding DNA: TGTGCCAGCAGCCAAGATTCCGGCGGGAGCTCCTACGAGCAGTACTTC. Translated, it gives CASSQDSGGSSYEQYF.

This clonotype was seen repeatedly, ten times or more. The chain recombines TRBV6-5 with TRBJ1-1; D gene uncertain. The V end lost 5 bases, the J end lost 1 base, and 8 bases lay between the germline ends. Germline V gives CDR1 MNHEY, CDR2 SVGAGI. The CDR3 is made up of 13 amino acids. CDR3 nucleotides: TGTGCCAGCAGTCCGCTGGAGAACACTGAAGCTTTCTTT. Translated, it gives CASSPLENTEAFF.

In its sample, this clonotype was seen a few times. The chain carries TRBV21-1 and TRBJ2-7; the DNA was not compared with TRBD1, the D call given in the table. TRBV21-1 is a pseudogene. This CDR3 is 15 amino acids long. CDR3 coding DNA: TGTGCCAGCAGCAAAAAGCAGGGTAGGTCCTACGAGCAGTACTTC. The encoded protein is CASSKKQGRSYEQYF.

In this sample, this clonotype turned up many times. The chain links TRBV28 to TRBJ2-5, with D possibly matching TRBD1 (6 bases). Trimming left V 4 bases short and J 2 bases short, with 11 bases between. Germline values: CDR1 MDHEN, CDR2 SYDVKM. The CDR3 covers 14 residues. As DNA, the CDR3 is TGTGCCAGCAGTTCATTACAGGGTCAAGAGACCCAGTACTTC. Its translation: CASSSLQGQETQYF.

At least ten counts were recorded for this clonotype. The chain combines TRBV14 with TRBJ1-1; no clear D. The CDR3 has 13 amino acids. Germline values: CDR1 SGHDN, CDR2 FVKESK. Trimming removed 0 bases at V and 1 base at J, with 3 bases between. Here the CDR3 reads CASSQDTNTEAFF. DNA of the CDR3: TGTGCCAGCAGCCAAGACACGAACACTGAAGCTTTCTTT.

This clonotype was observed at least ten times. V is TRBV5-4 and J is TRBJ1-3; D uncertain. CDR3 length: 13 residues. CDR1 is SGHNT, CDR2 YYREEE, per germline (reference sequence). The V and J ends lost 2 bases and 4 bases respectively, with 7 bases between them. The CDR3 protein is CASSLSHGNTIYF. Written as DNA, the CDR3 is TGTGCCAGCAGCTTATCGCACGGAAACACCATATATTTT.

This clonotype was seen repeatedly, ten times or more. V is TRBV27 and J is TRBJ2-7; 9 bases line up with TRBD2. The length of the CDR3 is 15 residues. The germline V gene encodes CDR1 MNHEY and CDR2 SMNVEV (reference sequence). The junction had 8 bases not matched to a gene; V was cut back by 2 bases and J by 6 bases. DNA of the CDR3: TGTGCCAGCAGTTTAGGTGCGGGGGGGTTTGGCGAGCAGTACTTC. It encodes CASSLGAGGFGEQYF.

This clonotype was counted at least ten times. The rearrangement joins TRBV20-1 to TRBJ1-5, with 9 bases that match TRBD1. Unmatched junction bases numbered 10, after V lost 7 bases and J lost 6 bases. Germline CDR1 reads DFQATT; CDR2 reads SNEGSKA (reference sequence). This CDR3 comprises 14 residues. CDR3 nucleotide sequence: TGCAGTGTTAAACAGGGGGCAGCCAGTCAGCCCCAGCATTTT. It specifies CSVKQGAASQPQHF.

This clonotype has just a few counts. The CDR3 nucleotides are TGTGCCAGCAGCTTCGAGGGTGGGAATGAAAAACTGTTTTTT. Encoded protein: CASSFEGGNEKLFF. J is TRBJ1-4 and V is TRBV5-4; D is ambiguous. The V gene lost 2 bases and the J gene lost 5 bases, with 10 bases spanning the gap. CDR3 size: 14 residues. Germline lookup yields CDR1 SGHNT and CDR2 YYREEE (reference sequence).

The rearrangement uses TRBV6-6 and TRBJ2-7; 7 positions match TRBD1. The length of the CDR3 is 14 residues. J was trimmed by 6 bases and V by 6 bases; bases with no gene match: 11. Per the germline V gene, CDR1 is MNHNY and CDR2 is SVGAGI (reference sequence). The CDR3 bases are TGTGCCAGCAGCATGGGACAGTCCCTGACCGAGCAGTACTTC. This encodes CASSMGQSLTEQYF.

In this sample, this clonotype turned up many times. J is TRBJ2-1 and V is TRBV4-2; D is perhaps TRBD2 (5 bases). The length of the CDR3 is 19 residues. Per germline, CDR1 LGHNA and CDR2 YNFKEQ. The V and J ends lost 0 bases and 2 bases respectively, with 20 bases between them. In DNA, the CDR3 is TGTGCCAGCAGCCAAGAGTCGGAGGCACACCGGTTTCCCTACAATGAGCAGTTCTTC. Encoded protein: CASSQESEAHRFPYNEQFF.

The chain links TRBV11-2 to TRBJ2-7; D remains unclear. V was cut by 0 bases and J by 4 bases, with 10 bases left in between. Germline assignment: CDR1 SGHAT and CDR2 FQNNGV. This CDR3 has 14 residues. DNA of the CDR3: TGTGCCAGCAGCTTAGAGTTAGGTTTGTACGAGCAGTACTTC. It codes for CASSLELGLYEQYF.

This clonotype was seen at least ten times. V usage is TRBV20-1 and J usage is TRBJ2-7, with 9 bases identical to TRBD1. CDR1 and CDR2 (germline): DFQATT, SNEGSKA (reference sequence). The CDR3 contains 15 residues. The V segment lost 0 bases and the J segment 6 bases; nucleotides outside the gene matches: 9. This CDR3 reads CSARDGGTGSVEQYF. DNA for the CDR3: TGCAGTGCTAGAGATGGGGGGACAGGGTCGGTCGAGCAGTACTTC.

This clonotype was counted at least ten times. The chain has TRBV29-1 and TRBJ1-2; D not certain. From germline, CDR1 is SQVTM and CDR2 ANQGSEA. Trimming took 0 bases from V and 1 from J, leaving 12 bases between them. The CDR3 spans 15 residues. The CDR3 protein is CSVEDSLRFNYGYTF. For the CDR3, the DNA is TGCAGCGTTGAAGACTCTCTACGGTTTAACTATGGCTACACCTTC.

The chain combines TRBV20-1 with TRBJ2-5; tentative D call: TRBD1 (5 bases). Trimming shortened V by 7 bases and J by 2 bases, and 17 bases separated the two germline ends. The CDR3 is 14 residues long. Per the germline V gene, CDR1 is DFQATT and CDR2 is SNEGSKA (reference sequence). CDR3 residues: CSVPRAGPQETQYF. CDR3 sequence (DNA): TGCAGTGTTCCACGGGCAGGGCCACAAGAGACCCAGTACTTC.

The table lists this clonotype with a few counts. The rearrangement links TRBV18 to TRBJ1-6; no reliable D call. V gave up 2 bases and J gave up 7 bases, with 9 bases separating them. This CDR3 region has 14 residues. Looked up from germline, CDR1 is KGHSH and CDR2 is LQKENI. In DNA form, the CDR3 reads TGTGCCAGCTCACCAGTGAGGCAGAATTCACCCCTCCACTTT. Its protein is CASSPVRQNSPLHF. The whole variable domain, filled in from reference TRBV18 and TRBJ1-6, reads NAGVMQNPRHLVRRRGQEARLRCSPMKGHSHVYWYRQLPEEGLKFMVYLQKENIIDESGMPKERFSAEFPKEGPSILRIQQVVRGDSAAYFCASSPVRQNSPLHFGNGTRLTVT.

This clonotype was detected many times. J is TRBJ2-2 and V is TRBV7-9; TRBD1 aligns across 8 bases. V lost 7 bases to trimming and J lost 0 bases; unmatched junction nucleotides: 1. The CDR3 totals 14 residues. Germline assignment: CDR1 SEHNR and CDR2 FQNEAQ (reference sequence). Here the CDR3 reads CASMTGANTGELFF. The CDR3 DNA is TGTGCCAGCATGACAGGGGCGAACACCGGGGAGCTGTTTTTT.